What follows describes a single TCR beta chain. Its antigen is undetermined. Per germline, CDR1 KGHDR and CDR2 SFDVKD. V shed 3 bases and J shed 7 bases, with 27 bases lying between them. There are 19 residues in the CDR3. The data are from a study of T cell responses to AZD1222 COVID-19 vaccine. Study results and caveats: Elevations in Spike-specific TCR breadth and depth followed administration of two AZD1222 doses. Reportedly, nearly half of unique spike TCRs recognized epitopes outside B.1.351/B.1.1.7 mutations. Repertoires were sampled only after the peak T cell response.

Second-dose timings of about 4 or about 12 weeks were pooled. The method was immunoSEQ multiplex PCR; TCRdb's version includes in-frame clones alone and lacks a portion of them. The data show roughly 77,000 clones, 90% seen once. The TCR originated in an adult who received the AZD1222 COVID-19 vaccine. The chain combines TRBV24-1 with TRBJ2-1; TRBD2 is a possible D gene (6 bases). The sample consisted of peripheral blood, taken 28 days after the second AZD1222 dose. CDR3 nucleotides: TGTGCCACCAGTGATACCATTGGGGGGTTGACGGCAATTGCGAATGAGCAGTTCTTC. It encodes CATSDTIGGLTAIANEQFF.